Presented here are 16 T cell receptor beta chains from one specimen sequenced in a study of technical replicates of blood from four donors. Profiling relied on immunoSEQ multiplex PCR, and the TCRdb table lists in-frame clones only, not all of them. The sample contains approximately 73,000 clones, 85% to 95% of which appear only once. Sequencing used T cells isolated from PBMCs. The receptors derive from a human donor in good health.

The rearrangement links TRBV7-9 to TRBJ2-7; unclear D gene. Trimming left V 4 bases short and J 2 bases short, with 9 bases between. Germline-derived CDR1 and CDR2 are SEHNR and FQNEAQ (reference sequence). This CDR3 is 13 amino acids long. CDR3 residues: CASSSRQPYEQYF. The CDR3 nucleotides are TGTGCCAGCAGCTCACGACAACCCTACGAGCAGTACTTC.

The chain has TRBV6-5 and TRBJ2-7, with 11 positions matching TRBD1. Looked up from germline, CDR1 is MNHEY and CDR2 is SVGAGI. V was clipped by 2 bases and J by 5 bases; unmatched bases: 2. CDR3 length: 14 residues. The chain's CDR3 is CASSYTGQGDEQYF. The CDR3 nucleotides are TGTGCCAGCAGTTACACGGGACAGGGGGACGAGCAGTACTTC.

The chain employs TRBV14 and TRBJ1-1, with D unresolved. The germline V gene has CDR1 SGHDN and CDR2 FVKESK. Trimming took 1 base from V and 11 from J, leaving 14 bases between them. This CDR3 spans 13 amino acids. The CDR3 region has the DNA TGTGCCAGCAGCCAAGTCAGCTCAGGAGGGGCTTTCTTT. It encodes CASSQVSSGGAFF.

The rearrangement links TRBV18 to TRBJ1-4; weak D call: TRBD1 (6 bases). Per the germline V gene, CDR1 is KGHSH and CDR2 is LQKENI. Trimming pared 8 bases from V and 6 bases from J, leaving 13 bases between. The CDR3 is 13 residues long. The DNA of the CDR3 is TGTGCCAGCACCCCAGGGGTTCATGAAAAACTGTTTTTT. Its translation: CASTPGVHEKLFF.

The J gene is TRBJ1-1, the V gene TRBV6-5; TRBD1 matches 7 bases. This CDR3 comprises 15 residues. Germline V gene data show CDR1 as MNHEY and CDR2 as SVGAGI. With 5 bases clipped from V and 1 base from J, the junction kept 7 bases outside the gene matches. CDR3 sequence: CASSVYRGKNTEAFF. The DNA for the CDR3 is TGTGCCAGCAGTGTCTACAGGGGCAAGAACACTGAAGCTTTCTTT.

This chain joins TRBV27 and TRBJ2-2; TRBD2 matches at 12 bases. CDR3 length: 18 residues. The V and J ends lost 5 bases and 4 bases, in that order; junction bases with no gene match: 11. The germline gives CDR1 MNHEY, CDR2 SMNVEV (reference sequence). CDR3 bases: TGTGCCAGCAGTCACATGGGGACTAGCGGGCCCCTCACCGGGGAGCTGTTTTTT. Encoded protein: CASSHMGTSGPLTGELFF.

The gene calls are TRBV5-1 and TRBJ1-2; D might be TRBD1 (6 bases). V was trimmed by 0 bases and J by 6 bases, leaving 12 bases between them. There are 14 residues in the CDR3. In germline, CDR1 is SGHRS, CDR2 YFSETQ. CDR3 region: CASSLDRVENGYTF. DNA for the CDR3: TGCGCCAGCAGCTTGGACAGGGTAGAGAATGGCTACACCTTC.

A single count supports this clone. The DNA for the CDR3 is TGTGCCAGCAGCAAATCCGGGGCTAGCGGTCACAATGAGCAGTTCTTC. Its translation is CASSKSGASGHNEQFF. The chain links TRBV9 to TRBJ2-1, with 7 bases identical to TRBD2. The CDR3 length is 16 residues. V lost 4 bases, J lost 5 bases, and 12 bases stayed unmatched. Germline V lookup: CDR1 SGDLS, CDR2 YYNGEE.

The chain combines TRBV5-6 with TRBJ1-2; TRBD1 matches 10 bases. This CDR3 has 16 amino acids. After removal of 5 bases from V and 2 bases from J, the junction contained 9 bases not matched to a gene. Germline CDR1 and CDR2: SGHDT and YYEEEE. The CDR3 region is CASSPGTGVSNYGYTF. CDR3 DNA: TGTGCCAGCAGTCCCGGGACAGGGGTCTCAAACTATGGCTACACCTTC. Together with reference TRBV5-6 and TRBJ1-2, the CDR3 gives the full variable domain: DAGVTQSPTHLIKTRGQQVTLRCSPKSGHDTVSWYQQALGQGPQFIFQYYEEEERQRGNFPDRFSGHQFPNYSSELNVNALLLGDSALYLCASSPGTGVSNYGYTFGSGTRLTVV.

The chain links TRBV7-9 to TRBJ2-7; TRBD2 aligns across 7 bases. The CDR3 runs 13 residues. The germline CDR1 and CDR2 sequences are SEHNR and FQNEAQ (reference sequence). Trimming removed 5 bases from V and 2 bases from J; junction bases left unmatched: 3. The CDR3, as DNA: TGTGCCAGCAGCGGGAGCGGGGCCTACGAGCAGTACTTC. Translated: CASSGSGAYEQYF.

CDR3 nucleotides: TGTGCCAGCAGCTCGACTAGCGGGTCGTACGAGCAGTACTTC. Encoded protein: CASSSTSGSYEQYF. The J gene is TRBJ2-7, the V gene TRBV5-4; 10 positions match TRBD2. Germline-derived CDR1 and CDR2 are SGHNT and YYREEE (reference sequence). This CDR3 is 14 amino acids long. With V trimmed by 3 bases and J by 4 bases, 4 bases remained unmatched.

The chain couples TRBV9 to TRBJ2-7; D is unresolved. This CDR3 region has 16 residues. V was clipped by 0 bases and J by 1 base, with 14 bases between them. The V gene's germline CDR1 is SGDLS and CDR2 YYNGEE. This CDR3 reads CASSVGALIDSYEQYF. CDR3 nucleotides: TGTGCCAGCAGCGTAGGAGCCCTAATAGATTCCTACGAGCAGTACTTC.

The chain employs TRBV6-1 and TRBJ2-7; possibly TRBD1 for D (6 bases). Trimming pared 4 bases from V and 2 bases from J, leaving 12 bases between. Germline V gene lookup returns CDR1 MNHNS and CDR2 SASEGT. This CDR3 region has 14 residues. In nucleotides, the CDR3 is TGTGCCAGCAGTGCTTGGACAGTAACCTACGAGCAGTACTTC. It codes for CASSAWTVTYEQYF.

This sequence joins TRBV18 and TRBJ2-7; D gene uncertain. This CDR3 contains 13 residues. Germline V gives CDR1 KGHSH, CDR2 LQKENI. V shed 6 bases and J shed 5 bases, with 14 bases lying between them. The CDR3 DNA reads TGTGCCAGCTCGCGGAGCTACGACGACGAGCAGTACTTC. Amino acid sequence: CASSRSYDDEQYF.

The chain links TRBV6-5 to TRBJ2-7, with a possible D match to TRBD2 (6 bases). V shed 6 bases and J shed 2 bases, with 14 bases lying between them. This CDR3 spans 14 amino acids. Per the germline V gene, CDR1 is MNHEY and CDR2 is SVGAGI. The CDR3 DNA is TGTGCCAGCAGCGGAACTAGCTTCCCCTACGAGCAGTACTTC. This gives the protein CASSGTSFPYEQYF.

This chain joins TRBV10-3 and TRBJ1-2; 10 bases fit TRBD1. Germline CDR1 and CDR2: ENHRY and SYGVKD. This CDR3 is 13 amino acids long. With V trimmed by 9 bases and J by 4 bases, 5 bases remained unmatched. The CDR3 loop is CAIDRGLIYGYTF. CDR3 bases: TGTGCCATAGACAGGGGGCTGATCTATGGCTACACCTTC.